Reported below is one T cell receptor (beta chain). Germline-derived CDR1 and CDR2 are MDHEN and SYDVKM. This CDR3 region has 16 residues. The V and J ends lost 6 bases and 7 bases, in that order; junction bases with no gene match: 18. The entry originates in a study of blood T cell repertoires in COVID-19. Across the study: From the United States, Italy and Spain came samples of acute and convalescent COVID-19. T cells, B-cell-depleted T cells, or PBMCs provided the cDNA or gDNA that served as material.

How the authors handled the data: It was from reference gene primer amplification that nucleated cell counts were estimated. Assay: immunoSEQ multiplex PCR; the TCRdb copy retains only in-frame clones and omits some. Clone size and V and J calls were adopted from that table, with D and trimming inferred from the DNA. There are approximately 260,000 clones in the sample; approximately 80% occur only once, and 8.6% lies in the top ten. The material sequenced was peripheral blood. This rearrangement joins TRBV28 to TRBJ2-7; 7 nucleotides match TRBD1. This receptor was identified in a human donor in a cohort sampled during active COVID-19. The DNA of the CDR3 is TGTGCCAGCAGCCCTCTTACAGGGGTTGGTCCGCAGGAGCAGTACTTC. It translates to CASSPLTGVGPQEQYF.